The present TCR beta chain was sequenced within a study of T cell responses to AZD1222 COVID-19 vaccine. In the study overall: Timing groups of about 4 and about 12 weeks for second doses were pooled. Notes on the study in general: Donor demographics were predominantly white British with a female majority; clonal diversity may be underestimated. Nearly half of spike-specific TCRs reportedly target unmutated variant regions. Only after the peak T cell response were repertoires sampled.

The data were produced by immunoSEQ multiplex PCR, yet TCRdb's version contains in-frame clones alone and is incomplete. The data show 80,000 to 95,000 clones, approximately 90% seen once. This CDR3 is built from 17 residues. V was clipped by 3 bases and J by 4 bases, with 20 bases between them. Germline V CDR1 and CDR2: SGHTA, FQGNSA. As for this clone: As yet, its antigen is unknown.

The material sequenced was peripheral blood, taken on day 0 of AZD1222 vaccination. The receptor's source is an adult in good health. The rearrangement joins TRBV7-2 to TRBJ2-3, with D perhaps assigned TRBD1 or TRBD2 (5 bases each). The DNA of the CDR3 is TGTGCCAGCAGCTTGGGATTCGGCCGGGGCACAGCAGATACGCAGTATTTT. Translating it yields CASSLGFGRGTADTQYF.